This passage covers 19 T cell receptor beta chains from one sample sequenced in a study of CD8+ T cells in alopecia areata. Extraction of RNA preceded its reverse transcription into cDNA, which served as the sequencing template. Here immunoSEQ multiplex PCR was the method, and the copy in TCRdb shows in-frame clones only, minus some. Here the sample spans 180,000 or so clones, 51% being singletons. Treatment denoted: oral pan-JAK inhibitor, 5-10 mg twice daily. The specimen was CD8+ T cells sorted from blood, collected at roughly week 53, from a patient treated with tofacitinib. The origin of the receptors is a human donor with alopecia areata.

This chain joins TRBV5-6 and TRBJ1-2, with no clear D. This CDR3 contains 13 residues. The germline CDR1 and CDR2 sequences are SGHDT and YYEEEE. The ends were cut back, 3 bases at V and 3 bases at J, with 9 bases in the middle. The CDR3 loop is CASSSAGDYGYTF. The CDR3 DNA reads as TGTGCCAGCAGCTCTGCTGGGGACTATGGCTACACCTTC. The complete variable domain, with remaining parts taken from reference TRBV5-6 and TRBJ1-2, reads DAGVTQSPTHLIKTRGQQVTLRCSPKSGHDTVSWYQQALGQGPQFIFQYYEEEERQRGNFPDRFSGHQFPNYSSELNVNALLLGDSALYLCASSSAGDYGYTFGSGTRLTVV.

The chain is built from TRBV5-4 and TRBJ2-3, with 8 bases fitting TRBD2. There are 16 residues in the CDR3. Per the germline V gene, CDR1 is SGHNT and CDR2 is YYREEE (reference sequence). V shed 2 bases, J shed 2 bases, and the junction held 7 bases outside the gene matches. CDR3 nucleotides: TGTGCCAGCAGCTTAGGACTAGCCAAACACACAGATACGCAGTATTTT. This sequence encodes CASSLGLAKHTDTQYF. The full variable domain, with the rest looked up from reference TRBV5-4 and TRBJ2-3, is ETGVTQSPTHLIKTRGQQVTLRCSSQSGHNTVSWYQQALGQGPQFIFQYYREEENGRGNFPPRFSGLQFPNYSSELNVNALELDDSALYLCASSLGLAKHTDTQYFGPGTRLTVL.

About this clone: A junction boundary mismatches the germline segment, possibly from a read error. The rearrangement uses TRBV30 and TRBJ2-7, with TRBD1 identical over 7 bases. Germline assignment: CDR1 GTSNPN and CDR2 SVGIG (reference sequence). The CDR3 spans 13 residues. This chain's CDR3 is CAWSLGTVYERYF. Written as DNA, the CDR3 is TGTGCCTGGAGCCTCGGGACAGTCTACGAGCGGTACTTC.

CDR3 sequence reads: CASKGPGYNEQFF. CDR3 nucleotides: TGTGCCAGCAAGGGGCCGGGCTACAATGAGCAGTTCTTC. The V gene is TRBV6-6, the J gene TRBJ2-1; D perhaps matches TRBD1 (5 bases). There are 13 residues in the CDR3. In germline, CDR1 is MNHNY, CDR2 SVGAGI (reference sequence). Between the trimmed V and J ends, which lost 7 bases and 3 bases, there was a span of 10 bases.

V usage is TRBV9 and J usage is TRBJ1-1, with a weak D call TRBD1 (5 bases). The V gene lost 2 bases and the J gene lost 1 base, with 12 bases spanning the gap. In germline, CDR1 is SGDLS, CDR2 YYNGEE. The CDR3 consists of 15 residues. As DNA, the CDR3 is TGTGCCAGCAGCGTCGTCGGGACGGGGAACACTGAAGCTTTCTTT. Translated, it gives CASSVVGTGNTEAFF.

The chain joins TRBV7-2 to TRBJ2-5; perhaps TRBD1 as D (5 bases). Trimming took 4 bases from V and 4 from J, leaving 7 bases between them. Germline lookup yields CDR1 SGHTA and CDR2 FQGNSA. The CDR3 totals 12 residues. The CDR3 DNA reads TGTGCCAGCAGCTACGACAGAGAGACCCAGTACTTC. Translated, it gives CASSYDRETQYF.

This clone was seen a few times. The chain employs TRBV19 and TRBJ1-1; D gene uncertain. V lost 10 bases, J lost 3 bases, and 15 bases lay in between. The CDR3 totals 13 residues. Germline CDR1 LNHDA, CDR2 SQIVND (reference sequence). DNA of the CDR3: TGTGCCACCATTGGCTCCCAGTACACTGAAGCTTTCTTT. Protein product: CATIGSQYTEAFF. Based on the CDR3 plus reference TRBV19 and TRBJ1-1, the full variable domain is DGGITQSPKYLFRKEGQNVTLSCEQNLNHDAMYWYRQDPGQGLRLIYYSQIVNDFQKGDIAEGYSVSREKKESFPLTVTSAQKNPTAFYLCATIGSQYTEAFFGQGTRLTVV.

The gene calls are TRBV6-5 and TRBJ2-3; TRBD2 agrees at 10 bases. This CDR3 is 15 amino acids long. Germline V gene data show CDR1 as MNHEY and CDR2 as SVGAGI. V was clipped by 2 bases and J by 6 bases; unmatched bases: 5. CDR3 sequence reads: CASSYLAGDRDTQYF. DNA for the CDR3: TGTGCCAGCAGTTACCTAGCGGGGGACCGTGATACGCAGTATTTT.

This clone was seen a handful of times. Other nucleotide sequences in the sample specify the same CDR3. The chain is built from TRBV29-1 and TRBJ2-1; D unresolved. There are 10 residues in the CDR3. V lost 3 bases to trimming and J lost 5 bases, with 2 bases between them. Germline CDR1 and CDR2: SQVTM and ANQGSEA. The CDR3 DNA reads TGCAGCGTTGAGGACAATGAGCAGTTCTTC. Residues: CSVEDNEQFF.

The chain combines TRBV7-3 with TRBJ2-5, with 8 bases identical to TRBD1. Unmatched junction bases numbered 9, after V lost 5 bases and J lost 1 base. The CDR3 has 16 amino acids. Looked up from germline, CDR1 is SGHTA and CDR2 is FQGTGA. The CDR3 reads CASSPGGTGLQETQYF. As DNA, the CDR3 is TGTGCCAGCAGCCCAGGGGGCACAGGGCTCCAAGAGACCCAGTACTTC.

The chain couples TRBV5-6 to TRBJ2-2, with 9 bases matching TRBD1. This CDR3 is 16 amino acids long. With V trimmed by 0 bases and J by 5 bases, 5 bases remained unmatched. From germline, CDR1 is SGHDT and CDR2 YYEEEE. In DNA, the CDR3 is TGTGCCAGCAGCTTGGCGGACAGGGGATGGACCGGGGAGCTGTTTTTT. The encoded protein is CASSLADRGWTGELFF.

The chain recombines TRBV5-1 with TRBJ1-1; no reliable D call. Trimming removed 3 bases from V and 3 bases from J, with 15 bases in between. Germline lookup yields CDR1 SGHRS and CDR2 YFSETQ. The CDR3 runs 15 residues. The CDR3 nucleotides are TGCGCCAGCAGCTCAGAGACTGGCCTAGACACTGAAGCTTTCTTT. Translating gives CASSSETGLDTEAFF. The full variable domain, completed using reference TRBV5-1 and TRBJ1-1, is KAGVTQTPRYLIKTRGQQVTLSCSPISGHRSVSWYQQTPGQGLQFLFEYFSETQRNKGNFPGRFSGRQFSNSRSEMNVSTLELGDSALYLCASSSETGLDTEAFFGQGTRLTVV.

This sequence joins TRBV9 and TRBJ2-5, with 8 bases aligning to TRBD2. From germline, CDR1 is SGDLS and CDR2 YYNGEE. V lost 0 bases, J lost 3 bases, and 4 bases stayed unmatched. CDR3 size: 15 residues. CDR3 in amino acids: CASSVVPAGEETQYF. CDR3 sequence (DNA): TGTGCCAGCAGCGTAGTCCCAGCGGGGGAAGAGACCCAGTACTTC.

Comment on this clone: This specimen includes other DNA sequences encoding the same CDR3. The CDR3 bases are TGTGCCAGCAGCCTCGTAGGAAATCAGCCCCAGCATTTT. It translates to CASSLVGNQPQHF. The rearrangement links TRBV27 to TRBJ1-5; D gene ambiguous. V lost 6 bases and J lost 4, with 10 bases in between. CDR1 MNHEY and CDR2 SMNVEV come from the germline V gene (reference sequence). This CDR3 region has 13 residues.

The chain is built from TRBV4-3 and TRBJ1-1, with no clear D. The CDR3 loop spans 17 amino acids. Germline CDR1 is LGHNA and CDR2 is YSLEER. V was shortened by 0 bases and J by 3 bases, with 17 bases between the two germline ends. CDR3 sequence reads: CASSQDLESRAYTEAFF. As DNA, the CDR3 is TGCGCCAGCAGCCAAGATTTGGAGAGTAGGGCGTACACTGAAGCTTTCTTT.

The J gene is TRBJ1-5, the V gene TRBV23-1, with 8 bases fitting TRBD1. TRBV23-1 is identified as an open reading frame with a role that is uncertain. The CDR3 runs to 18 residues. With 3 bases clipped from V and 2 bases from J, the junction kept 12 bases outside the gene matches. CDR3 DNA: TGCGCCAGCAGTCATCCAGCGGACAGGGAGTGGGGCAATCAGCCCCAGCATTTT. The encoded protein is CASSHPADREWGNQPQHF.

The sample holds a few counts of this clone. The chain joins TRBV12-5 to TRBJ1-5; 7 bases map to TRBD1. Germline values: CDR1 LGHNT, CDR2 FRNRAP. The CDR3 is made up of 15 amino acids. The V and J ends lost 6 bases and 2 bases, in that order; junction bases with no gene match: 7. The CDR3 spells CASGRGQLGNQPQHF. In DNA form, the CDR3 reads TGTGCTAGTGGCCGGGGACAGTTGGGCAATCAGCCCCAGCATTTT.

The chain carries TRBV6-6 and TRBJ1-1; TRBD1 matches 8 bases. Trimming cost V 4 bases and J 6 bases; bases outside gene matches: 7. Looked up from germline, CDR1 is MNHNY and CDR2 is SVGAGI (reference sequence). The CDR3 is 14 residues long. The CDR3 loop reads CASSSIDRGPEAFF. In DNA form, the CDR3 reads TGTGCCAGCAGTTCGATCGACAGGGGCCCTGAAGCTTTCTTT.

The chain employs TRBV6-5 and TRBJ2-2; weak D call: TRBD1 (6 bases). The CDR3 sequence is 16 residues long. Germline V CDR1 and CDR2: MNHEY, SVGAGI. Trimming took 2 bases from V and 5 from J, leaving 15 bases between them. The CDR3 region has the DNA TGTGCCAGCAGTTACGCCCCGGACAGTCAGACCGGGGAGCTGTTTTTT. This sequence encodes CASSYAPDSQTGELFF.